This T cell receptor (beta chain) emerged from a study of brain T cells in children with intractable seizures. Time point: blood from clinic visit 5 months post-surgery; TSC patient then seizure free. Before surgery, patients took at least one anti-epileptic drug. Germline loops: CDR1 SGHDN, CDR2 FVKESK. Trimming removed 1 base at V and 7 bases at J, with 20 bases between. CDR3 length equals 16 residues. Measured with immunoSEQ multiplex PCR; TCRdb has only the in-frame clones, and not every one. This table holds hundreds of thousands of clones, 85% to 95% found once. The source of this sequence is a boy under two years old with tuberous sclerosis and intractable seizures. J is TRBJ2-7 and V is TRBV14; no reliable D call. The sample in question was peripheral blood, obtained less than 6 months after surgery. The CDR3 bases are TGTGCCAGCAGCCAAGGGGTAGGAGTATACCTGGGGGAGCAGTACTTC. As protein: CASSQGVGVYLGEQYF.